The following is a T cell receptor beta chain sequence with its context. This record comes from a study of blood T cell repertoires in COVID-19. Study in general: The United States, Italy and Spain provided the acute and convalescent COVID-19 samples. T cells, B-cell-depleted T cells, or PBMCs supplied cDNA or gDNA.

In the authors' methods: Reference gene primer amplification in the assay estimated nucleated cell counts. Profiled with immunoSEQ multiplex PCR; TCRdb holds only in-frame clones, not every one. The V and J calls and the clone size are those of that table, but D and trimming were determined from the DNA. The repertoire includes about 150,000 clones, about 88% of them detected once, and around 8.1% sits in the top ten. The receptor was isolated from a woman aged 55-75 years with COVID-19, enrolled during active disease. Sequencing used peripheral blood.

DNA of the CDR3: TGTGCCAGCAGGACGGGTCCGCAAAACACCGGGGAGCTGTTTTTT. It yields the protein CASRTGPQNTGELFF. The chain joins TRBV2 to TRBJ2-2; D is undetermined. V was pared by 6 bases and J by 2 bases, with 13 bases between. Germline V gene lookup returns CDR1 SNHLY and CDR2 FYNNEI. CDR3 size: 15 residues.